This TCR beta chain was observed in a study of blood T cells in healthy people across ages (dated by TCRdb to 2014 to 2015). Concerning the study at large: Template switching captured roughly one uniquely barcoded TCR beta cDNA molecule per two T cells in model experiments. To track age-related changes in TCR beta repertoire diversity, the study relied on deep sequencing normalized with unique cDNA molecular identifiers. The donors were split into four age groups: young (average 16 years), middle-aged (roughly 40), aged (more than 60) and long-lived (roughly 77). To avoid experimental bias, donors of different ages were spread randomly across the sequencing lanes. Using the same blood draw, the study looked at two additional independent replicas of 1 million unique cDNA reads for two donors, one aged 18 to 30 and the other aged 80 or older.

To prepare the library, 5' RACE was applied. Sequencing instrument: Illumina HiSeq 2500. A second roughly 6 to 12 cycle PCR used a sample-barcoded 5' primer and a J-beta primer mix. A unique molecular identifier was introduced onto each TCR beta cDNA molecule by a template-switch 5' adaptor carrying 12 random nucleotides. Each sample yielded at least 3 million CDR3-containing paired-end reads. First-strand cDNA was synthesized from all RNA with the Mint cDNA synthesis kit, primed by a TRBC-specific oligonucleotide. Following uracil-DNA glycosylase treatment, a first 18-cycle PCR with universal primers M1SS and BC2_uni_R was performed on all cDNA. In the authors' own workflow: For normalization, 1 million high-quality reads were randomly selected from each sample, with every read carrying a distinct molecular identifier. Reads sharing molecular identifiers were discarded rather than binned into consensus sequences. CDR3 identification, clonotype clustering and error correction used MiTCR with a Q25 quality threshold and the strictest error-elimination algorithm. Lower-bound total TCR beta diversity was estimated with a nonparametric unseen species model using Euler transformation. TCRdb ran its own pipeline on the public reads, namely fastp trimming at Q25 and MiXCR clone calling, and kept in-frame beta chains. All rows with the same CDR3 protein become a single entry with the most common DNA and genes. For this entry, the V and J calls and clone size follow TCRdb and not the study's own pipeline. For this sample there are 1.4 million to 1.5 million distinct CDR3 sequences; around 39% appear just once. 7.9% of the sample goes to the ten largest clones.

The CDR3 covers 11 residues, taking in both the cysteine and the phenylalanine. Only the CDR3 portion is preserved as DNA: 33 bases, with reading frame beginning at the first base. CDR1 and CDR2, looked up from the germline V gene (reference sequence), are MNHNY and SVGAGI. At the junction V is shortened by 4 bases and J by 8 bases, with 5 bases in between. Donors were around 37 systemically healthy Caucasian individuals from Russia aged roughly 6 to 95 years. Around 10 milliliters of peripheral blood were collected from each donor into EDTA-treated Vacutainer tubes. Ficoll-Paque density-gradient centrifugation was used to isolate PBMCs, with at least 7 million per sample. Trizol reagent was used to extract total RNA from the PBMCs, yielding at least 6 micrograms per sample. Naive CD45RAhigh/CD27high T cell percentages were measured by flow cytometry on a PBMC aliquot from every donor. Details on this clonotype: No cognate antigen has been identified for it. The sample holds no much larger clone one base away, and base qualities are not on file.

General conclusions and limits of the study: Estimates of total diversity based on one million sequenced T cells were considered lower bounds and underestimates. Observed TCR beta diversity per million T cells fell roughly linearly with age, and a significant reduction was already apparent by age roughly 40. Bulk unsorted PBMC profiling prevented conclusive comparison of naive and antigen-experienced compartments. Compared with the aged group, more naive CD4+ T cells, fewer expanded clones and increased TCR diversity were shown by the long-lived group, suggesting age selection. The percentage of naive T cells measured by flow cytometry correlated strongly with observed TCR beta diversity. Because the CMV infection status of the donors was unknown, age-related changes in expanded clonotypes may potentially have been confounded.

This chain joins TRBV6-6 to TRBJ2-2, with no confident D gene call. The sample was blood. The source of this sequence is a young woman in good health. The CDR3 has the sequence CASSWKGELFF. DNA sequence: TGTGCCAGCAGTTGGAAAGGGGAGCTGTTTTTT.